The 21 T cell receptor beta chains presented below share a single source sample, sequenced in a study of T cell responses to AZD1222 COVID-19 vaccine. This table comes from immunoSEQ multiplex PCR, and its TCRdb copy is limited to in-frame clones, with some not included. The sample gives roughly 120,000 clones, approximately 85% of which show up once; 3.5% to 5% is in the top ten. Here the sequenced sample was peripheral blood, taken on day 0 of MenACWY control vaccination. The receptors stem from an adult in good health.

The chain joins TRBV3-1 (or the pseudogene TRBV3-2) to TRBJ2-5; D remains unclear. The CDR3 loop spans 12 amino acids. The germline CDR1 and CDR2 sequences are LGHDT and YNNKEL (reference sequence). Trimming left V 3 bases short and J 5 bases short, with 7 bases between. Here the CDR3 DNA reads TGTGCCAGCAGCCAGGGTCGGGAGACCCAGTACTTC. Translated: CASSQGRETQYF.

The chain is built from TRBV5-1 and TRBJ2-2; 16 bases agree with TRBD2. The CDR3 covers 18 residues. The V gene's germline CDR1 is SGHRS and CDR2 YFSETQ. The V and J ends lost 3 bases and 6 bases, in that order; junction bases with no gene match: 8. The DNA of the CDR3 is TGCGCCAGCAGCTCCGGCCCCGGGACTAGCGGGGGGGCCGGGGAGCTGTTTTTT. Its translation: CASSSGPGTSGGAGELFF.

The CDR3 DNA is TGCGCCAGCAGCTTGGACCCAGGACAGTTAGCTAACTATGGCTACACCTTC. Amino acids: CASSLDPGQLANYGYTF. The chain combines TRBV5-1 with TRBJ1-2; a weak D match, TRBD1 (6 bases). V lost 0 bases and J lost 0, with 15 bases in between. The CDR3 extends over 17 amino acids. CDR1 is SGHRS, CDR2 YFSETQ, per germline.

This sequence joins TRBV5-5 and TRBJ1-4, with D perhaps matching TRBD1 (5 bases). V shed 2 bases and J shed 4 bases, with 9 bases lying between them. The CDR3 extends over 14 amino acids. Germline CDR1 is SGHKS and CDR2 is YYEKEE (reference sequence). The CDR3 sequence is CASSFRQLNEKLFF. The CDR3 DNA reads as TGTGCCAGCAGCTTTCGACAGCTTAATGAAAAACTGTTTTTT. Drawing the rest from reference TRBV5-5 and TRBJ1-4, the complete variable domain is DAGVTQSPTHLIKTRGQQVTLRCSPISGHKSVSWYQQVLGQGPQFIFQYYEKEERGRGNFPDRFSARQFPNYSSELNVNALLLGDSALYLCASSFRQLNEKLFFGSGTQLSVL.

The chain carries TRBV6-5 and TRBJ2-2; D assignment may be TRBD1 or TRBD2 (5 bases each). CDR1 and CDR2 (germline): MNHEY, SVGAGI. The V end was cut by 0 bases, the J end by 5 bases, with 13 bases between. There are 16 residues in the CDR3. The CDR3 sequence: CASSYSIRGATGELFF. CDR3 DNA: TGTGCCAGCAGTTACTCGATTAGGGGAGCAACCGGGGAGCTGTTTTTT.

This chain connects TRBV19 to TRBJ2-3, with D uncertain. V lost 10 bases, J lost 2 bases, and 16 bases lay in between. Germline V gene data show CDR1 as LNHDA and CDR2 as SQIVND (reference sequence). CDR3 length: 14 residues. The CDR3 DNA reads as TGTGCCACTTCCCACCTAGAAAACACAGATACGCAGTATTTT. It specifies CATSHLENTDTQYF. The full variable domain, its missing parts supplied by reference TRBV19 and TRBJ2-3, is DGGITQSPKYLFRKEGQNVTLSCEQNLNHDAMYWYRQDPGQGLRLIYYSQIVNDFQKGDIAEGYSVSREKKESFPLTVTSAQKNPTAFYLCATSHLENTDTQYFGPGTRLTVL.

The chain has TRBV5-6 and TRBJ2-3; possibly TRBD1 for D (7 bases). CDR1 SGHDT and CDR2 YYEEEE come from the germline V gene. Trimming pared 4 bases from V and 10 bases from J, leaving 19 bases between. CDR3 length equals 14 residues. This CDR3 is CASSPGGGGLSQYF. CDR3 bases: TGTGCCAGCAGCCCAGGGGGTGGAGGGTTGTCGCAGTATTTT.

This clone came up a few times. The chain employs TRBV24-1 and TRBJ2-7; D is tentatively TRBD1 or TRBD2 (5 bases each). V lost 7 bases and J lost 2, with 11 bases in between. Germline V CDR1 and CDR2: KGHDR, SFDVKD. The CDR3 is 13 amino acids. The CDR3 DNA reads as TGTGCCACCAGCCCGGGACCAGCCTACGAGCAGTACTTC. This encodes CATSPGPAYEQYF.

The CDR3 here is CASSPSGTGISISRGYTF. DNA for the CDR3: TGTGCCAGCAGTCCATCCGGGACAGGAATAAGTATAAGTAGGGGCTACACCTTC. The chain combines TRBV27 with TRBJ1-2; 8 bases agree with TRBD1. The CDR3 is 18 amino acids. Trimming took 5 bases from V and 8 from J; bases not matched to a gene: 22. Germline V gene data show CDR1 as MNHEY and CDR2 as SMNVEV (reference sequence).

The chain joins TRBV6-6 to TRBJ1-5, with a tentative D call TRBD1 (5 bases). The germline V and J ends were trimmed by 2 bases and 9 bases, with 14 bases remaining between them. The CDR3 is made up of 14 amino acids. Germline V gene data show CDR1 as MNHNY and CDR2 as SVGAGI (reference sequence). The CDR3 here is CASSYGVGERPQHF. The CDR3 coding sequence is TGTGCCAGCAGTTACGGGGTAGGGGAGAGGCCCCAGCATTTT.

This rearrangement joins TRBV7-9 to TRBJ1-4, with D tentatively TRBD1 (6 bases). The CDR3 spans 13 residues. V was pared by 3 bases and J by 7 bases, with 9 bases between. Germline CDR1 is SEHNR and CDR2 is FQNEAQ (reference sequence). The chain's CDR3 is CASSLRGGEKLFF. Here the CDR3 DNA reads TGTGCCAGCAGCTTGAGGGGGGGTGAAAAACTGTTTTTT.

The chain is built from TRBV6-4 and TRBJ2-3; 8 nucleotides align to TRBD2. From germline, CDR1 is MRHNA and CDR2 SNTAGT. With V trimmed by 5 bases and J by 2 bases, 3 bases remained unmatched. CDR3 length: 14 amino acids. This CDR3 is CASSSGGVTDTQYF. CDR3 DNA: TGTGCCAGCAGTTCCGGGGGGGTCACAGATACGCAGTATTTT.

The V and J genes are TRBV18 and TRBJ1-2, with D maybe TRBD1 (6 bases). The V gene lost 3 bases and the J gene lost 7 bases, with 12 bases spanning the gap. CDR1 and CDR2 from the germline V gene are KGHSH and LQKENI. The CDR3 has 13 residues. In DNA, the CDR3 is TGTGCCAGCTCACCGCAGGGGAGTCGTGGCTACACCTTC. Its protein product is CASSPQGSRGYTF. The variable domain in full, completed from reference TRBV18 and TRBJ1-2, reads NAGVMQNPRHLVRRRGQEARLRCSPMKGHSHVYWYRQLPEEGLKFMVYLQKENIIDESGMPKERFSAEFPKEGPSILRIQQVVRGDSAAYFCASSPQGSRGYTFGSGTRLTVV.

This clone has only a few counts. The chain uses TRBV4-3 and TRBJ1-1; 7 nucleotides match TRBD1. Germline V CDR1 and CDR2: LGHNA, YSLEER. J gave up 9 bases and V 0 bases, and 4 bases lay outside the gene matches. This CDR3 contains 13 residues. DNA for the CDR3: TGCGCCAGCAGCCAAGATCTGGGACAGCAAGCTTTCTTT. It specifies CASSQDLGQQAFF.

The gene calls are TRBV28 and TRBJ2-2; the D is unclear. Trimming removed 3 bases from V and 1 base from J, with 3 bases in between. The CDR3 is 13 residues long. Germline V gene sequence: CDR1 MDHEN, CDR2 SYDVKM. The CDR3 DNA reads as TGTGCCAGCAGTTTGGGGAACACCGGGGAGCTGTTTTTT. Amino acids: CASSLGNTGELFF.

V and J are TRBV5-1 and TRBJ1-1; no clear D. CDR3 length: 13 amino acids. V was shortened by 4 bases and J by 0 bases, with 7 bases between the two germline ends. Germline CDR1 SGHRS, CDR2 YFSETQ. For the CDR3, the DNA is TGCGCCAGCAGCCTCTACATGAACACTGAAGCTTTCTTT. It translates to CASSLYMNTEAFF. The whole variable domain, filled in from reference TRBV5-1 and TRBJ1-1, reads KAGVTQTPRYLIKTRGQQVTLSCSPISGHRSVSWYQQTPGQGLQFLFEYFSETQRNKGNFPGRFSGRQFSNSRSEMNVSTLELGDSALYLCASSLYMNTEAFFGQGTRLTVV.

The sample holds a few counts of this clone. The chain combines TRBV28 with TRBJ1-6; 10 bases map to TRBD1. After removal of 3 bases from V and 7 bases from J, the junction contained 6 bases not matched to a gene. From germline, CDR1 is MDHEN and CDR2 SYDVKM. The CDR3 covers 16 residues. The CDR3 is CASSFSGTGVNSPLHF. The DNA of the CDR3 is TGTGCCAGCAGTTTCTCCGGGACAGGGGTAAATTCACCCCTCCACTTT. The variable domain in full, with the rest retrieved from reference TRBV28 and TRBJ1-6, is DVKVTQSSRYLVKRTGEKVFLECVQDMDHENMFWYRQDPGLGLRLIYFSYDVKMKEKGDIPEGYSVSREKKERFSLILESASTNQTSMYLCASSFSGTGVNSPLHFGNGTRLTVT.

V gene TRBV7-9 combines with J gene TRBJ1-4; maybe TRBD1 (5 bases). Between the trimmed V and J ends, which lost 4 bases and 5 bases, there was a span of 11 bases. This CDR3 region has 14 residues. Germline CDR1 SEHNR, CDR2 FQNEAQ (reference sequence). The CDR3 DNA sequence: TGTGCCAGCAGCTCGGGGGGAGGGAATGAAAAACTGTTTTTT. It specifies CASSSGGGNEKLFF. The full variable domain, completed using reference TRBV7-9 and TRBJ1-4, is DTGVSQNPRHKITKRGQNVTFRCDPISEHNRLYWYRQTLGQGPEFLTYFQNEAQLEKSRLLSDRFSAERPKGSFSTLEIQRTEQGDSAMYLCASSSGGGNEKLFFGSGTQLSVL.

As concerns this clone: This sample also contains other DNA sequences that code for the same CDR3. The chain recombines TRBV18 with TRBJ2-2, with D unclear. Germline loops: CDR1 KGHSH, CDR2 LQKENI. Trimming shortened V by 2 bases and J by 2 bases, and 6 bases separated the two germline ends. The CDR3 totals 14 residues. The CDR3 nucleotides read TGTGCCAGCTCACCAACCCTTAACACCGGGGAGCTGTTTTTT. Encoded protein: CASSPTLNTGELFF.

The J gene is TRBJ1-5, the V gene TRBV28, with D possibly matching TRBD1 (6 bases). The CDR3 sequence is 16 residues long. In germline, CDR1 is MDHEN, CDR2 SYDVKM. The ends were cut back, 5 bases at V and 2 bases at J, with 16 bases in the middle. The CDR3 coding sequence is TGTGCCAGCAGTCCTCAACAGGGTTTCGGCAATCAGCCCCAGCATTTT. Amino acids: CASSPQQGFGNQPQHF.

The chain recombines TRBV7-2 with TRBJ1-1; D might be TRBD1 (6 bases). The V end lost 5 bases, the J end lost 2 bases, and 15 bases lay between the germline ends. In germline, CDR1 is SGHTA, CDR2 FQGNSA. This CDR3 region has 15 residues. The CDR3 region is CASSRRAGVNTEAFF. DNA for the CDR3: TGTGCCAGCAGCCGTAGAGCAGGGGTTAACACTGAAGCTTTCTTT.